This T cell receptor (beta chain) was recovered during a study of blood T cell repertoires in COVID-19. Study at large: The United States, Italy and Spain provided the acute and convalescent COVID-19 samples.

Only in-frame clones appear in the TCRdb table, and some are missing; sequencing was by immunoSEQ multiplex PCR. The repertoire holds 90,000 to 150,000 clones, with more than 70% as singletons. CDR3 length: 18 amino acids. CDR1 LNHNV and CDR2 YYDKDF come from the germline V gene (reference sequence). The V and J ends lost 0 bases and 5 bases, in that order; junction bases with no gene match: 10. The sequencing input was peripheral blood. The clonotype originates from a man in his fifties or sixties with acute or convalescent COVID-19. V gene TRBV15 combines with J gene TRBJ2-7; 13 bases agree with TRBD2. CDR3 sequence reads: CATSRDRRTSGSLHEQYF. The CDR3 nucleotides read TGTGCCACCAGCAGAGATCGTAGGACTAGCGGGAGTCTACACGAGCAGTACTTC.